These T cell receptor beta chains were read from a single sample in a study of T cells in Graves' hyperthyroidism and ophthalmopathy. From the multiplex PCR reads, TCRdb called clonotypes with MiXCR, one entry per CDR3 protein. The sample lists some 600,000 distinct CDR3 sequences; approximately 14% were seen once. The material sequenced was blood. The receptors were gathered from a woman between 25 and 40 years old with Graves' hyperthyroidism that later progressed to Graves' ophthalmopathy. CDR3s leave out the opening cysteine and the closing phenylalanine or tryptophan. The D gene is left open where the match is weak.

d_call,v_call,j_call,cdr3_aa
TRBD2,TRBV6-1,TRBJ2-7,ASTKTAGTSEAEQY
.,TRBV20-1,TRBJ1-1,SAPYRGGNTEAF
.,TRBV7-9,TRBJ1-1,ASSQEGFGTEAF
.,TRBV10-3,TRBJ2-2,AIRASPPGELF
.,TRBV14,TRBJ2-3,ASSQARLRDGTDTQY
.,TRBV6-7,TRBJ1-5,ASPTGYVPQH
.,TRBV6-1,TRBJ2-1,AGRRDMYNEQF
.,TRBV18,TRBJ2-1,ASSPLRTTDSSSYNEQF
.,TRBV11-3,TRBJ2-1,ASSLTQGKNEQF
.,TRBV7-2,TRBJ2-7,ASSPQGRFEQY
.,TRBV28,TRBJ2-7,ASSMQQGYEQY
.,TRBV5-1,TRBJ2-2,ASSSQPGNTGELF
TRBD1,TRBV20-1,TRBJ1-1,RDRDRECAEAF
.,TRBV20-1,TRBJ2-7,SARDRVGGSTYEQY
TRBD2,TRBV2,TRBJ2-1,ASTVGGTLSSYNEQF
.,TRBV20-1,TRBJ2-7,SARDRERPGYEQY
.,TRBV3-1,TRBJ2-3,ASRTEGTDTQY
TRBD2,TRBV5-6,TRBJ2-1,ASSLKSSGGNEQF
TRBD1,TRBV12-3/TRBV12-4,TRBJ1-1,ASRGTGGWTF
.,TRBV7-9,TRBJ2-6,ASSFARSGANVLT
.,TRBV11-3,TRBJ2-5,ATTLGASGGVQY
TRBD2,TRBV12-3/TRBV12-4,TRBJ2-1,ASSLGTSGSSRGINEQF
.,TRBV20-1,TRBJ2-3,SARSADTQY
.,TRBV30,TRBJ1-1,AWSGETVAF
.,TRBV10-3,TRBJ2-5,AISESGQGETQY
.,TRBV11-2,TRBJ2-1,ASSPGGYNEQF
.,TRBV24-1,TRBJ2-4,ATSDGGRPTGIQY
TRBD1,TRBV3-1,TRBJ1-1,ASSVGQGNTEAF
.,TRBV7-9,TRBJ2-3,ASRPRGDSLSYTDTQY
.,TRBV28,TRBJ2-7,ASSPAHANYEQY
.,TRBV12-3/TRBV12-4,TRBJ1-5,ASSRLDGNQPQH
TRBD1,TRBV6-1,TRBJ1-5,ASSRQFGGQGSNQPQH
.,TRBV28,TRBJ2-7,ASSLGGSDEQY
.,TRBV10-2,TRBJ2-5,ASSAGSPSSQETQY
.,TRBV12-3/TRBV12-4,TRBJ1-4,GSADSNIEKLF
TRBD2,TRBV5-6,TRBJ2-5,ASSLVLAGGSRETQY
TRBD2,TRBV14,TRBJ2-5,ASSQDRTSGRVQETQY
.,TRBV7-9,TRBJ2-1,ASSAEGYNEQF
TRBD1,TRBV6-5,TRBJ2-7,ASSSLPRTGGEQY
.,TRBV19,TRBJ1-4,ASSPLAGTNEKLF
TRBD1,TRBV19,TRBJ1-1,ASNPQGAGAEAF
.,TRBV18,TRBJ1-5,ASSRDQKQPQH
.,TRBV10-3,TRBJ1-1,AITFRPDTEAF
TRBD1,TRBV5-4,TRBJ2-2,ASSRDRETGELF
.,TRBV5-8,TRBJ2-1,ASSLYGYSYNEQF
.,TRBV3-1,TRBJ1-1,ASSQSVNTEAF
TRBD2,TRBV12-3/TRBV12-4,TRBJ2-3,ASSQGGGTSRTDTQY
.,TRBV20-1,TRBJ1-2,SARLPLGLRNYGYT
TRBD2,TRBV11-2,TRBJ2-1,ASSPRGLAGNYNEQF
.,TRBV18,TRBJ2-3,ASSPPPSTDTQY
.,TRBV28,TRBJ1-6,ASRFSDRSNSPLH
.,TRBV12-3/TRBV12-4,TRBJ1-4,ASSPGGLGEKLF
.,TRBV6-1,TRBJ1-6,ASRRQLDNSPLH
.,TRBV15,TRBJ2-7,ATSPGAGKSYEQY
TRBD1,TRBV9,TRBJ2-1,ASSPMGQGGHNEQF
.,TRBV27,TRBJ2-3,ASSFGSSGITDTQY